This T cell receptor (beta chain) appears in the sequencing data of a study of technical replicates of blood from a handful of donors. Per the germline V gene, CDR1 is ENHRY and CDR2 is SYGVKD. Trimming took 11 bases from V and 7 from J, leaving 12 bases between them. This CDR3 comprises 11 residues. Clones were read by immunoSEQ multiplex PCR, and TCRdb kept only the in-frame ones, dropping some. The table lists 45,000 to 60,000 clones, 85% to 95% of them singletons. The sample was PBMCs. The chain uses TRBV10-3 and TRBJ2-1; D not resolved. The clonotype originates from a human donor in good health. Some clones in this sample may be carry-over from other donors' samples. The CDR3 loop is CAVSQENEQFF. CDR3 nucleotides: TGTGCCGTATCGCAGGAAAATGAGCAGTTCTTC.